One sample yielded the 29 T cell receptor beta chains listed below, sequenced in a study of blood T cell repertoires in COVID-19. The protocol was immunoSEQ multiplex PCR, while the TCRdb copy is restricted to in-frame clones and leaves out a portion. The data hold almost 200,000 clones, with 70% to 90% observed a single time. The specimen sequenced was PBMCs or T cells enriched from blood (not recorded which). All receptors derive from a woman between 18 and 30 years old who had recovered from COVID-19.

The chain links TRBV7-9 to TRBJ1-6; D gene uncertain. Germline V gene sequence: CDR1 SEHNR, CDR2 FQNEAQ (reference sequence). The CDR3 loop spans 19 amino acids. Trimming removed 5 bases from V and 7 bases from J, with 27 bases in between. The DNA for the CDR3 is TGTGCCAGCAGCAGTGGGCCGAGATCAGGCCCCTTATGGAATTCACCCCTCCACTTT. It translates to CASSSGPRSGPLWNSPLHF.

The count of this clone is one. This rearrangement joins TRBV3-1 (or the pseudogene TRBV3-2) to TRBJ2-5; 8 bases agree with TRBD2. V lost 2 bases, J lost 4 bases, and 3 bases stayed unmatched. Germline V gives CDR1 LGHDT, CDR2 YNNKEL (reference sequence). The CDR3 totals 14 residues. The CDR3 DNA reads TGTGCCAGCAGCCAACGGGGGGGGAGAGAGACCCAGTACTTC. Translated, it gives CASSQRGGRETQYF.

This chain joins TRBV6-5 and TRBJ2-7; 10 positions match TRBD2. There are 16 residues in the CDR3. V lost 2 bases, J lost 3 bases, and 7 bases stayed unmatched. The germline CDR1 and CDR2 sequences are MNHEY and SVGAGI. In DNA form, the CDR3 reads TGTGCCAGCAGTTACGTAGCGGGGGGACCTCACTACGAGCAGTACTTC. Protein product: CASSYVAGGPHYEQYF.

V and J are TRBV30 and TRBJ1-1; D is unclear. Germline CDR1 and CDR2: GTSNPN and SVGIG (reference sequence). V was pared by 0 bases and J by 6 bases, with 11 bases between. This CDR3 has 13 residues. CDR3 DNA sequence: TGTGCCTGGAGTGTACCGGGAAGGGCTGAAGCTTTCTTT. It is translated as CAWSVPGRAEAFF.

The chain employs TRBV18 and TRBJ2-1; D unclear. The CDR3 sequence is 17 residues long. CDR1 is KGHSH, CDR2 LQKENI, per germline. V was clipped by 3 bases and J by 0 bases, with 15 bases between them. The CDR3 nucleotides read TGTGCCAGCTCACCCGGGTTACTCGGCGGCTCCTACAATGAGCAGTTCTTC. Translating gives CASSPGLLGGSYNEQFF. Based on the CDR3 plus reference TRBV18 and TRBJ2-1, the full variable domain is NAGVMQNPRHLVRRRGQEARLRCSPMKGHSHVYWYRQLPEEGLKFMVYLQKENIIDESGMPKERFSAEFPKEGPSILRIQQVVRGDSAAYFCASSPGLLGGSYNEQFFGPGTRLTVL.

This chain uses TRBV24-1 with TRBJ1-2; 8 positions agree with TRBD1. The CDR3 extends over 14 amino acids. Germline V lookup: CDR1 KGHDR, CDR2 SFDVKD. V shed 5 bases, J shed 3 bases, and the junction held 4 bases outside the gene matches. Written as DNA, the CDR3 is TGTGCCACCAGTGCCGGACAGGGACACTATGGCTACACCTTC. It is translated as CATSAGQGHYGYTF.

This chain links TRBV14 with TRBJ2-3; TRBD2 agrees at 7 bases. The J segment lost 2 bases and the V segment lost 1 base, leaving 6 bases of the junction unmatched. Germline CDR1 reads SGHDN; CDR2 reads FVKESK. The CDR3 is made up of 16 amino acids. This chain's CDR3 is CASSQAQRGFTDTQYF. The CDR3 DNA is TGTGCCAGCAGCCAAGCCCAGCGGGGATTCACAGATACGCAGTATTTT.

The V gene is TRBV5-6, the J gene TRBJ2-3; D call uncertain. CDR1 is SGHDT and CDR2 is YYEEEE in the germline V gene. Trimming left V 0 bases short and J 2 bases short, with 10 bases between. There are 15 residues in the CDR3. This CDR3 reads CASSLGVRNTDTQYF. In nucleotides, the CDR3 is TGTGCCAGCAGCTTGGGAGTCCGTAACACAGATACGCAGTATTTT.

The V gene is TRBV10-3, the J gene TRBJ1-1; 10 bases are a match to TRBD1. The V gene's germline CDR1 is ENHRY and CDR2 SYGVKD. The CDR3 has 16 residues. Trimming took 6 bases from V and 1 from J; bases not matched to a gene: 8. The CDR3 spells CAIRVDRGRGNTEAFF. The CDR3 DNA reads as TGTGCCATCAGGGTAGACAGGGGGCGAGGGAACACTGAAGCTTTCTTT.

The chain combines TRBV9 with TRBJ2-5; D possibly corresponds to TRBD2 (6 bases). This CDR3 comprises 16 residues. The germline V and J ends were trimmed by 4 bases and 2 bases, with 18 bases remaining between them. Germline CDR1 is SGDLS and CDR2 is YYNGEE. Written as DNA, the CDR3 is TGTGCCAGCAGCCCGTGGGGGGACCTAGCTCAAGAGACCCAGTACTTC. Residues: CASSPWGDLAQETQYF.

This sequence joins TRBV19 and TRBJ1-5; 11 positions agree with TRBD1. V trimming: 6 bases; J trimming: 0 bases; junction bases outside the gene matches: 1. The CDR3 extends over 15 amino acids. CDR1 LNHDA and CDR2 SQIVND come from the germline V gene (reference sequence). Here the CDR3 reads CASRGTGGSNQPQHF. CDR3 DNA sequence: TGTGCCAGTAGGGGGACAGGGGGTAGCAATCAGCCCCAGCATTTT.

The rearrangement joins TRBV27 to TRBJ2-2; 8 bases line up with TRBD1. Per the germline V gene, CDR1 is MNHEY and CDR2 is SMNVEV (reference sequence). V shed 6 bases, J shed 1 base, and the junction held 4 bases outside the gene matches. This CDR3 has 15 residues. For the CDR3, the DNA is TGTGCCAGCAGGCGACAGGGGTTGAACACCGGGGAGCTGTTTTTT. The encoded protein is CASRRQGLNTGELFF.

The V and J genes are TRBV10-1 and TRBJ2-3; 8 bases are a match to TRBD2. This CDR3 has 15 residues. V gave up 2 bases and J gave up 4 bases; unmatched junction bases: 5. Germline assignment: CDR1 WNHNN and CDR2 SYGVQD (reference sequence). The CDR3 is CASSEDGGASDTQYF. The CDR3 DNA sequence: TGCGCCAGCAGTGAGGACGGGGGGGCGTCAGATACGCAGTATTTT.

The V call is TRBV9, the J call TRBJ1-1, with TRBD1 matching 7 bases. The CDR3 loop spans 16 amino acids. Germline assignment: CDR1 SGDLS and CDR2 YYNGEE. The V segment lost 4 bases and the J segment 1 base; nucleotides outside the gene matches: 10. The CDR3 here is CASSPQDRRGNTEAFF. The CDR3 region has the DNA TGTGCCAGCAGCCCTCAGGACAGGAGGGGGAACACTGAAGCTTTCTTT.

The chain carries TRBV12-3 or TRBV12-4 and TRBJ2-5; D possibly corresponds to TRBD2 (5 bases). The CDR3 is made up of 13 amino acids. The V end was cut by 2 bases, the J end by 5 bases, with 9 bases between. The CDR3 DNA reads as TGTGCCAGCAGTTTATTTCGCGGGGAGACCCAGTACTTC. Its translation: CASSLFRGETQYF.

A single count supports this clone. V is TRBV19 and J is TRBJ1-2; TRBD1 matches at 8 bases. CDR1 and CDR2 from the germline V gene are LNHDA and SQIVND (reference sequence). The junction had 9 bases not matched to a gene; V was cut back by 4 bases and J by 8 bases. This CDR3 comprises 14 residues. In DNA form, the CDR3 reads TGTGCCAGTAGTAGAGACAGGGGAGATGGCGGCTACACCTTC. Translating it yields CASSRDRGDGGYTF.

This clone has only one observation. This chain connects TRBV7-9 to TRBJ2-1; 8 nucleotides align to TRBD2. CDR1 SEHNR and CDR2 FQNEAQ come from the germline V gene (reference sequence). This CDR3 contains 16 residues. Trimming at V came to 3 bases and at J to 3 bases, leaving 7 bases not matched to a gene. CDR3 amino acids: CASSFRASGGYNEQFF. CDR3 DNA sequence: TGTGCCAGCAGCTTCCGTGCCAGCGGGGGCTACAATGAGCAGTTCTTC.

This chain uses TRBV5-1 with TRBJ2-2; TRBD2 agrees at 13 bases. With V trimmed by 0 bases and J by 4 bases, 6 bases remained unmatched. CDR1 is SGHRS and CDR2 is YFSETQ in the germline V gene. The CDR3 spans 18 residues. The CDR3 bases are TGCGCCAGCAGCTTGGCCGGGACTAGCGGGGCATCCACCGGGGAGCTGTTTTTT. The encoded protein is CASSLAGTSGASTGELFF.

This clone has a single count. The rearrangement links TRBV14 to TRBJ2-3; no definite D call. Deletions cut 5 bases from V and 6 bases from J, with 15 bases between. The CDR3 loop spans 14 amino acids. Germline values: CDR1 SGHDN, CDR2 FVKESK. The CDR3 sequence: CASSSFSGVDTQYF. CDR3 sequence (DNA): TGTGCCAGCAGCTCCTTTAGTGGAGTGGATACGCAGTATTTT.

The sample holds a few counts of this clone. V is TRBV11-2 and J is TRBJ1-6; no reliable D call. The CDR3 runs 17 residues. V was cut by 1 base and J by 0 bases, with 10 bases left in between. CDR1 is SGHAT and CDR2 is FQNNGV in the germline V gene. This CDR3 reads CASSLGAGSSYNSPLHF. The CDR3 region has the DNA TGTGCCAGCAGCTTAGGAGCAGGCAGCTCCTATAATTCACCCCTCCACTTT.

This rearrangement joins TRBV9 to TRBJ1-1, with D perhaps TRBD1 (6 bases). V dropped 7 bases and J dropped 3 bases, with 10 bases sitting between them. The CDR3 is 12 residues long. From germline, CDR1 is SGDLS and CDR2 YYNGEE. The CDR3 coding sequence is TGTGCCAGCGGGAAGGGGGACACTGAAGCTTTCTTT. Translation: CASGKGDTEAFF.

The CDR3 nucleotides are TGTGCCAGCAGTGAGGGGAGGTTGTATGGCTACACCTTC. Translation gives CASSEGRLYGYTF. The V call is TRBV2, the J call TRBJ1-2; no clear D. The germline V gene has CDR1 SNHLY and CDR2 FYNNEI. The CDR3 covers 13 residues. Trimming cost V 3 bases and J 5 bases, with 10 bases left between them. Based on the CDR3 plus reference TRBV2 and TRBJ1-2, the full variable domain is EPEVTQTPSHQVTQMGQEVILRCVPISNHLYFYWYRQILGQKVEFLVSFYNNEISEKSEIFDDQFSVERPDGSNFTLKIRSTKLEDSAMYFCASSEGRLYGYTFGSGTRLTVV.

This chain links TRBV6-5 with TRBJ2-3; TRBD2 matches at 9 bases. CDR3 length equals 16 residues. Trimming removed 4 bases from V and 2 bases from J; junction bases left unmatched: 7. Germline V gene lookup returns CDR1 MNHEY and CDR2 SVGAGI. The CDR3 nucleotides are TGTGCCAGCAGTTGGGGGACTAGCTCTAACACAGATACGCAGTATTTT. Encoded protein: CASSWGTSSNTDTQYF.

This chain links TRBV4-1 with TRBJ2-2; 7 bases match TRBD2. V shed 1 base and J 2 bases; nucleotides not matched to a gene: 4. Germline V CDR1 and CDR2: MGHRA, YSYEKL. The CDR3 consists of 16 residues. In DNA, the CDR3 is TGCGCCAGCAGCCAAGCGACTAGCCTTAACACCGGGGAGCTGTTTTTT. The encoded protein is CASSQATSLNTGELFF.

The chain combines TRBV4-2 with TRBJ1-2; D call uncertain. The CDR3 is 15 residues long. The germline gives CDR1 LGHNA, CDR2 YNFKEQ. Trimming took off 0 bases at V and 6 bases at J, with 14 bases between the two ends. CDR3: CASSQDPQSNHGYTF. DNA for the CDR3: TGTGCCAGCAGCCAAGATCCCCAGTCAAATCATGGCTACACCTTC.

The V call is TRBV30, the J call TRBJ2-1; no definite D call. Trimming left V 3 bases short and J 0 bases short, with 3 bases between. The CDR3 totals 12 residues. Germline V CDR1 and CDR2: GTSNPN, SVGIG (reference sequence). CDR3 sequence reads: CAWSRSYNEQFF. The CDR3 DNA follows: TGTGCCTGGAGCCGCTCCTACAATGAGCAGTTCTTC.

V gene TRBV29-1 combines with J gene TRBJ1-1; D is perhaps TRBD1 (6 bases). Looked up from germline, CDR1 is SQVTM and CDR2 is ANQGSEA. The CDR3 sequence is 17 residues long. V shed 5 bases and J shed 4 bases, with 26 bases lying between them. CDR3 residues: CSVPRLPWDIGSTEAFF. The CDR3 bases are TGCAGCGTTCCGAGGCTTCCGTGGGACATCGGGTCCACTGAAGCTTTCTTT.

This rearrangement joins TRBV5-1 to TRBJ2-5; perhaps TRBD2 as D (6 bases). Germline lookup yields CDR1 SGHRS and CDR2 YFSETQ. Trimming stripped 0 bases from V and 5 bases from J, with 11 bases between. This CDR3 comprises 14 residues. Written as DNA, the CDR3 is TGCGCCAGCAGCTTGGGCTGGGGGGACGAGACCCAGTACTTC. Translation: CASSLGWGDETQYF.

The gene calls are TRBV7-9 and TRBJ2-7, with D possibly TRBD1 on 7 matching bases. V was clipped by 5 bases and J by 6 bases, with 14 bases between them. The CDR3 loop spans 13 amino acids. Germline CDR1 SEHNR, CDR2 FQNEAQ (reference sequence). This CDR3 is CASSPGGRGEQYF. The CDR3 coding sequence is TGTGCCAGCAGCCCAGGGGGGCGCGGCGAGCAGTACTTC. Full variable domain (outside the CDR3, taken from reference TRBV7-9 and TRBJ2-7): DTGVSQNPRHKITKRGQNVTFRCDPISEHNRLYWYRQTLGQGPEFLTYFQNEAQLEKSRLLSDRFSAERPKGSFSTLEIQRTEQGDSAMYLCASSPGGRGEQYFGPGTRLTVT.